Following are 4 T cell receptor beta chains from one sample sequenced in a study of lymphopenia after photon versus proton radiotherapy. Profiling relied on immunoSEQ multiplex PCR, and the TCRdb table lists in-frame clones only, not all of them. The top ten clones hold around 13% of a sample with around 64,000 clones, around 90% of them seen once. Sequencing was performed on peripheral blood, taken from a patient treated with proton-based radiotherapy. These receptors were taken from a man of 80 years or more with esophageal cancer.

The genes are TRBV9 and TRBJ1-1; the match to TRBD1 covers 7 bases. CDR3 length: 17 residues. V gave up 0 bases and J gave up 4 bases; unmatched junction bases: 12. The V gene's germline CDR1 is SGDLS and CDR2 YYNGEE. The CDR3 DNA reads TGTGCCAGCAGCGTAGATCGGAGGACAGGCGTAGGCACTGAAGCTTTCTTT. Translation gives CASSVDRRTGVGTEAFF. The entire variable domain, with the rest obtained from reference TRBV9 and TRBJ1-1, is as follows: DSGVTQTPKHLITATGQRVTLRCSPRSGDLSVYWYQQSLDQGLQFLIQYYNGEERAKGNILERFSAQQFPDLHSELNLSSLELGDSALYFCASSVDRRTGVGTEAFFGQGTRLTVV.

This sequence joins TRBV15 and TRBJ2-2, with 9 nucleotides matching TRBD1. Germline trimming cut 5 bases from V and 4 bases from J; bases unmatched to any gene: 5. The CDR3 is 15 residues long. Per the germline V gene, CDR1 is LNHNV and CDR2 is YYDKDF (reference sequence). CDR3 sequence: CATSAWTGATGELFF. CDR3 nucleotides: TGTGCCACCAGCGCCTGGACAGGGGCCACCGGGGAGCTGTTTTTT. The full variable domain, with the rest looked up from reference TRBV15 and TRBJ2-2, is DAMVIQNPRYQVTQFGKPVTLSCSQTLNHNVMYWYQQKSSQAPKLLFHYYDKDFNNEADTPDNFQSRRPNTSFCFLDIRSPGLGDTAMYLCATSAWTGATGELFFGEGSRLTVL.

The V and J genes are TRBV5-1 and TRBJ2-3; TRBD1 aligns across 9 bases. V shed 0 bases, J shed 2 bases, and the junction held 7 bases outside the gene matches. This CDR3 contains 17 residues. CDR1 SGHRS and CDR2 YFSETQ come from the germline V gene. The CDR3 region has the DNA TGCGCCAGCAGCTTGGAGCCGGGGACAGGGTTCACAGATACGCAGTATTTT. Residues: CASSLEPGTGFTDTQYF.

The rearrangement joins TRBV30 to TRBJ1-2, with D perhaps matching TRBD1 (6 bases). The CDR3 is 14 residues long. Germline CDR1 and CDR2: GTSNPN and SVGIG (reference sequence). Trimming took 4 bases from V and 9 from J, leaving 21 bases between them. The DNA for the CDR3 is TGTGCCTGGACCGCCCCCGGGACACAAAAACGCTACACCTTC. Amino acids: CAWTAPGTQKRYTF.